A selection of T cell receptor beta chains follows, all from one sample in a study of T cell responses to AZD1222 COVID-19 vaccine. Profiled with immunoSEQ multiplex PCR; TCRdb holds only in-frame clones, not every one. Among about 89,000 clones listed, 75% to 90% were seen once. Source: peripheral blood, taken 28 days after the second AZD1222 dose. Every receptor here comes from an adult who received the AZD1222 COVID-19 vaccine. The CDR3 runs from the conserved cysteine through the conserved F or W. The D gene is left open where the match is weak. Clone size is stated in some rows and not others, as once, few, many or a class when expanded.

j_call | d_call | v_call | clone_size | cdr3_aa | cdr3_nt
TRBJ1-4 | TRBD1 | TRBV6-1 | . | CASSDGTGGEKLFF | TGTGCCAGCAGTGACGGGACAGGGGGCGAAAAACTGTTTTTT
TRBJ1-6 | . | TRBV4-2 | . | CASSQVFQSTRHSPLHF | TGTGCCAGCAGCCAAGTATTCCAGTCAACAAGGCATTCACCCCTCCACTTT
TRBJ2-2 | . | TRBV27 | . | CASSPRGVPGELFF | TGTGCCAGCAGTCCTCGAGGCGTCCCCGGGGAGCTGTTTTTT
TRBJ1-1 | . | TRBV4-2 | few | CASSPEEGPGKKEAFF | TGTGCCAGCAGCCCGGAGGAGGGGCCGGGGAAGAAAGAAGCTTTCTTT
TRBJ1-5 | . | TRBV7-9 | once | CASSFVGGNQPQHF | TGTGCCAGCAGCTTCGTGGGCGGTAATCAGCCCCAGCATTTT
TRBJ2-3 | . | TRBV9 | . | CASSVDVTDTQYF | TGTGCCAGCAGCGTAGACGTGACGGATACGCAGTATTTT
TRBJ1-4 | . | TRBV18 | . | CASSGLNNEKLFF | TGTGCCAGCTCAGGTCTCAACAATGAAAAACTGTTTTTT
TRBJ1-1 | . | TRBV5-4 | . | CASSLREVAFF | TGTGCCAGCAGCTTGCGGGAGGTGGCTTTCTTT
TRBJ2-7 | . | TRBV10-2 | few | CASSPGRSLSYEQYF | TGCGCCAGCAGTCCGGGACGGTCTCTCTCCTACGAGCAGTACTTC
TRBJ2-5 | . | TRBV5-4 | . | CASSVAHLQETQYF | TGTGCCAGCAGCGTTGCGCATCTCCAAGAGACCCAGTACTTC
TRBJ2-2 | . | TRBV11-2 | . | CASSFSAANTGELFF | TGTGCCAGCAGCTTTAGCGCCGCGAACACCGGGGAGCTGTTTTTT
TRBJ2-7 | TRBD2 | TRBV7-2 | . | CASSFLAGSFYEQYF | TGTGCCAGCAGCTTCCTAGCGGGGAGTTTCTACGAGCAGTACTTC
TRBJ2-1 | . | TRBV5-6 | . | CASSLGWVNEQFF | TGTGCCAGCAGCTTGGGCTGGGTCAATGAGCAGTTCTTC
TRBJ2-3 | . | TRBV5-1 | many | CASSLLDPDTQYF | TGCGCCAGCAGCCTGCTAGACCCGGATACGCAGTATTTT
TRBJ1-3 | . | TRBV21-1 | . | CASIPAGGGVFSGNTIYF | TGTGCCAGCATCCCGGCGGGTGGAGGGGTCTTTTCTGGAAACACCATATATTTT
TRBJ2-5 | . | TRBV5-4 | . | CASSLARETQETQYF | TGTGCCAGCAGCTTGGCACGGGAGACCCAAGAGACCCAGTACTTC
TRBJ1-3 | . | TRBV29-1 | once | CSVVVGSGNTIYF | TGCAGCGTTGTGGTAGGGTCTGGAAACACCATATATTTT
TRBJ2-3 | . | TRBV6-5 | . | CASSYEEGTQYF | TGTGCCAGCAGTTACGAGGAGGGTACGCAGTATTTT
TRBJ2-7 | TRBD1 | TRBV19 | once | CASSIQGQTYEQYF | TGTGCCAGTAGTATCCAGGGACAGACCTACGAGCAGTACTTC
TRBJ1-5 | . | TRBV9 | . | CASSEGLKGQPQHF | TGTGCCAGCAGCGAGGGGCTTAAGGGTCAGCCCCAGCATTTT
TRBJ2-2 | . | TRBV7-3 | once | CASSLEGRAGELFF | TGTGCCAGCAGCTTGGAGGGTCGTGCCGGGGAGCTGTTTTTT
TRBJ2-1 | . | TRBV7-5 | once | CVRSPPQGLAAGEQFF | TGTGTCAGAAGCCCCCCGCAAGGACTAGCAGCGGGTGAGCAGTTCTTC
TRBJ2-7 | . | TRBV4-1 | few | CASSSQASYEQYF | TGCGCCAGCAGCTCCCAGGCCTCCTACGAGCAGTACTTC
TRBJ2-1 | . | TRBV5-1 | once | CASSSGTPVGWNEQFF | TGCGCCAGCAGCTCCGGGACCCCCGTCGGTTGGAATGAGCAGTTCTTC
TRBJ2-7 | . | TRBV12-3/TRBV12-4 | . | CASSLNRMSEQYF | TGTGCCAGCAGTTTAAACAGAATGTCCGAGCAGTACTTC
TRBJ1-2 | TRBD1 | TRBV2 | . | CASSETGAAYGYTF | TGTGCCAGCAGTGAAACAGGGGCCGCCTATGGCTACACCTTC
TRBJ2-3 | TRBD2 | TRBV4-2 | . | CASSRGGLSTDTQYF | TGTGCCAGCAGCCGCGGGGGGCTAAGCACAGATACGCAGTATTTT
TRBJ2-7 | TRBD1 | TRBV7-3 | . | CASSLKQGGLSYEQYF | TGTGCCAGCAGCTTAAAACAGGGGGGTCTCTCCTACGAGCAGTACTTC
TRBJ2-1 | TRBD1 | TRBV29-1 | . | CSVEGETGKVNEQFF | TGCAGCGTTGAAGGTGAGACAGGGAAGGTAAATGAGCAGTTCTTC
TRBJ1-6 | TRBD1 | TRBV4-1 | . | CASRSRGTANSPLHF | TGCGCCAGCAGATCCCGCGGGACAGCCAATTCACCCCTCCACTTT
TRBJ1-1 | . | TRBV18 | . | CASSPEKRPNTEAFF | TGTGCCAGCTCACCCGAGAAGCGGCCGAACACTGAAGCTTTCTTT
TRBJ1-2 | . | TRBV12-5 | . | CASGLDVNYGYTF | TGTGCTAGTGGTTTAGACGTTAACTATGGCTACACCTTC
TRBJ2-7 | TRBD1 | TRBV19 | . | CATPGQGAREQYF | TGTGCCACACCGGGACAGGGGGCTCGGGAGCAGTACTTC
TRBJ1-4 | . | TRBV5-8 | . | CASSLWVANEKLFF | TGTGCCAGCAGCTTGTGGGTTGCTAATGAAAAACTGTTTTTT
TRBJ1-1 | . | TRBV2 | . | CASVQGGGRNEAFF | TGTGCCAGCGTCCAAGGGGGGGGGAGGAATGAAGCTTTCTTT